This TCR beta chain was observed in a study of neurological immune-mediated disorders. This clonotype was observed many times. TCRdb re-analysed the 5' RACE reads in MiXCR, keeping a single row per CDR3 protein. This sample carries 46,000 or so distinct CDR3 sequences, just under 4.5% of them seen once, and the ten largest clones take around 5.7%. V shed 3 bases and J shed 0 bases, with 6 bases lying between them. This CDR3 contains 14 residues. Germline loops: CDR1 PRHDT, CDR2 FYEKMQ (reference sequence). The TCR originated in an older woman with multiple sclerosis. Sequenced sample: PBMCs. The chain uses TRBV13 and TRBJ1-3, with no clear D. The CDR3 DNA reads TGTGCCAGCAGCTTCGACTTCTCTGGAAACACCATATATTTT. This gives the protein CASSFDFSGNTIYF. The full variable domain, in which reference TRBV13 and TRBJ1-3 provide the parts outside the CDR3, is AAGVIQSPRHLIKEKRETATLKCYPIPRHDTVYWYQQGPGQDPQFLISFYEKMQSDKGSIPDRFSAQQFSDYHSELNMSSLELGDSALYFCASSFDFSGNTIYFGEGSWLTVV.